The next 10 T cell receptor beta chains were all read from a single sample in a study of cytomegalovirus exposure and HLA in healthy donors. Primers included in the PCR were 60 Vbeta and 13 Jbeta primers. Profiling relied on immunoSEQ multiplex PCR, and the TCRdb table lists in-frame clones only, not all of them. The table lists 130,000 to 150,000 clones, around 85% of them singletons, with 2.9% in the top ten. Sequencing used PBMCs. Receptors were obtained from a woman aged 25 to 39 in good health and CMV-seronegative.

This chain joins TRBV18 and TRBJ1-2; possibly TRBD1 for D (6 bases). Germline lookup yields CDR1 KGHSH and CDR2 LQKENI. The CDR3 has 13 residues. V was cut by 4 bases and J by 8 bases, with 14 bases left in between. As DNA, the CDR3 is TGTGCCAGCTCACTACAGGGCCTGAGGGGCTACACCTTC. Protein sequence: CASSLQGLRGYTF.

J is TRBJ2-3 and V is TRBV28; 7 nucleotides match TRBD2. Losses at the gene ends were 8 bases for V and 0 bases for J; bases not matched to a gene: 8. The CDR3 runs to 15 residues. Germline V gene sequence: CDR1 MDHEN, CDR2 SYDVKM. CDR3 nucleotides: TGTGCCAGCCGCCGGCGGGGGAAAAGCACAGATACGCAGTATTTT. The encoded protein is CASRRRGKSTDTQYF.

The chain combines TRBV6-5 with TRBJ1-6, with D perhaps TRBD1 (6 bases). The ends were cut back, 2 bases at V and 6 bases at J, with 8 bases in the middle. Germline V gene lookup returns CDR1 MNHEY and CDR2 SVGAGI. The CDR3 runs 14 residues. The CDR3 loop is CASSYGGINSPLHF. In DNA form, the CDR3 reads TGTGCCAGCAGTTACGGGGGCATTAATTCACCCCTCCACTTT.

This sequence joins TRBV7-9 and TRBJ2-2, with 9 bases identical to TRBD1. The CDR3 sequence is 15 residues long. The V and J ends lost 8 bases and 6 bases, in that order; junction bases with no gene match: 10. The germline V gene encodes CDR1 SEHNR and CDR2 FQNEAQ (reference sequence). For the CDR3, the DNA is TGTGCCAGCCGCCGGGACAGGGCCGCCGCCGGGGAGCTGTTTTTT. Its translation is CASRRDRAAAGELFF.

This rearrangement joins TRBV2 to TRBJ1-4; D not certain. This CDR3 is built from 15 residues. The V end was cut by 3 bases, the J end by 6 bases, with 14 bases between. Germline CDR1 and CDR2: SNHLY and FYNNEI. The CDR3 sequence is CASSDRGTHDEKLFF. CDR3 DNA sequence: TGTGCCAGCAGTGATCGCGGCACCCACGATGAAAAACTGTTTTTT. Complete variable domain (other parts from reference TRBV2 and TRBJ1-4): EPEVTQTPSHQVTQMGQEVILRCVPISNHLYFYWYRQILGQKVEFLVSFYNNEISEKSEIFDDQFSVERPDGSNFTLKIRSTKLEDSAMYFCASSDRGTHDEKLFFGSGTQLSVL.

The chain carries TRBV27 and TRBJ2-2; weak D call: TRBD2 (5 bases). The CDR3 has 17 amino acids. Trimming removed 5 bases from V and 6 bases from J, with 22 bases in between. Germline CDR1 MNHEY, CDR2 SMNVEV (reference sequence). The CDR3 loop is CASSVASTSLMAGELFF. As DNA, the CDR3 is TGTGCCAGCAGTGTCGCCTCTACTAGTTTGATGGCCGGGGAGCTGTTTTTT.

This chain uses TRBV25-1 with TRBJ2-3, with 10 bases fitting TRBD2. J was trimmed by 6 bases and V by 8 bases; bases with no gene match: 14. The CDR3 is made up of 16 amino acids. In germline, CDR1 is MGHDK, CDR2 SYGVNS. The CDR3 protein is CASRAWSGGASDTQYF. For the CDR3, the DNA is TGTGCCAGCCGAGCGTGGAGCGGGGGGGCCTCTGATACGCAGTATTTT.

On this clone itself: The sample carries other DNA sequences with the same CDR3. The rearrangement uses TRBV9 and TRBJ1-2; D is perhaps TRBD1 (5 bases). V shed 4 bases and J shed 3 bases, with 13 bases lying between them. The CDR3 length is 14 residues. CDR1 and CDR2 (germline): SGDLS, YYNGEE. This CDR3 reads CASSPRGGDYGYTF. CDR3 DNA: TGTGCCAGCAGCCCCCGGGGGGGAGACTATGGCTACACCTTC.

CDR3: CASRQGELYIQYF. The CDR3, as DNA: TGTGCCAGCAGACAGGGGGAGTTATACATTCAGTACTTC. The rearrangement links TRBV6-5 to TRBJ2-4; 8 positions match TRBD1. The V gene end was trimmed by 6 bases and the J gene end by 8 bases; junction bases not matched to a gene: 6. Germline lookup yields CDR1 MNHEY and CDR2 SVGAGI. The CDR3 sequence is 13 residues long.

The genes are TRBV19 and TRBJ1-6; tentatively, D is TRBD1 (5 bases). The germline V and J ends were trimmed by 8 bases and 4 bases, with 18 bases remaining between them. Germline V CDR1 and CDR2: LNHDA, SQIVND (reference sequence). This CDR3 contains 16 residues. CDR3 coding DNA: TGTGCCAGTTCCTCCGGGACTGATGATTATAATTCACCCCTCCACTTT. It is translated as CASSSGTDDYNSPLHF.